This T cell receptor beta chain originates from a study of blood T cell repertoires in COVID-19. Sequencing used immunoSEQ multiplex PCR; TCRdb keeps in-frame clones, though not all of them. In the table there are roughly 340,000 clones, more than 75% of which are singletons. The germline gives CDR1 SGHRS, CDR2 YFSETQ. V gave up 1 base and J gave up 4 bases; unmatched junction bases: 17. The CDR3 runs 20 residues. The sequenced material came from PBMCs or T cells enriched from blood (not recorded which). This sequence was found in a man in his forties or fifties in a cohort exposed to, infected with or recovered from COVID-19 (not recorded which). V usage is TRBV5-1 and J usage is TRBJ2-2, with 9 nucleotides matching TRBD2. The DNA for the CDR3 is TGCGCCAGCAGCTTGCGGGGACCTAGCGGGAAAATCACCCTCACCGGGGAGCTGTTTTTT. This gives the protein CASSLRGPSGKITLTGELFF.